These 11 T cell receptor beta chains came from one sample sequenced in a study of T cells in pancreatic ductal adenocarcinoma. No neoadjuvant therapy was given to the selected pancreatic ductal adenocarcinoma patients before their surgery. Some clones are missing from TCRdb's copy, which holds only in-frame ones; the method was immunoSEQ multiplex PCR. The sample yields around 94,000 clones, nearly 95% seen once. Material: PBMCs. All receptors come from a human donor with pancreatic ductal adenocarcinoma.

The J gene is TRBJ2-7, the V gene TRBV18, with 8 bases matching TRBD1. CDR1 KGHSH and CDR2 LQKENI come from the germline V gene. This CDR3 comprises 14 residues. V lost 8 bases to trimming and J lost 5 bases; unmatched junction nucleotides: 11. In DNA form, the CDR3 reads TGTGCCAGCCATTTTTGGACAGGGCACCACGAGCAGTACTTC. Protein: CASHFWTGHHEQYF.

The chain couples TRBV7-3 to TRBJ2-7, with D uncertain. The CDR3 consists of 13 residues. V lost 2 bases, J lost 6 bases, and 11 bases lay in between. Germline assignment: CDR1 SGHTA and CDR2 FQGTGA. The CDR3 nucleotides read TGTGCCAGCAGCTTATCGATCGCGAGCGAGCAGTACTTC. This codes for CASSLSIASEQYF.

The V gene is TRBV5-6, the J gene TRBJ2-5; 14 bases agree with TRBD2. The V and J ends lost 3 bases and 5 bases, in that order; junction bases with no gene match: 3. The CDR3 extends over 15 amino acids. CDR1 and CDR2 (germline): SGHDT, YYEEEE. For the CDR3, the DNA is TGTGCCAGCAGCTCTGGGACTAGCGGGAGTGAGACCCAGTACTTC. This gives the protein CASSSGTSGSETQYF.

The chain couples TRBV9 to TRBJ2-2; D is possibly TRBD2 (6 bases). Germline V gene lookup returns CDR1 SGDLS and CDR2 YYNGEE. Trimming left V 0 bases short and J 5 bases short, with 17 bases between. The length of the CDR3 is 17 residues. The CDR3 coding sequence is TGTGCCAGCAGCGTAGCGCGCACGGGGCGGGGTACCGGGGAGCTGTTTTTT. Translation gives CASSVARTGRGTGELFF.

The rearrangement uses TRBV30 and TRBJ1-1, with D possibly TRBD1 on 5 matching bases. The length of the CDR3 is 12 residues. V lost 3 bases and J lost 4, with 9 bases in between. CDR1 and CDR2 from the germline V gene are GTSNPN and SVGIG (reference sequence). CDR3 DNA: TGTGCCTGGAGCCAGGGCCTCACTGAAGCTTTCTTT. This sequence encodes CAWSQGLTEAFF.

The genes are TRBV7-3 and TRBJ2-2; D uncertain. The CDR3 totals 14 residues. V dropped 2 bases and J dropped 7 bases, with 11 bases sitting between them. Looked up from germline, CDR1 is SGHTA and CDR2 is FQGTGA. The CDR3 spells CASSLYEHRGELFF. The CDR3 nucleotides are TGTGCCAGCAGCTTATACGAACACCGCGGGGAGCTGTTTTTT.

The chain uses TRBV5-4 and TRBJ2-3; TRBD2 matches at 8 bases. Germline CDR1 SGHNT, CDR2 YYREEE (reference sequence). The CDR3 has 17 amino acids. V lost 0 bases to trimming and J lost 3 bases; unmatched junction nucleotides: 9. The chain's CDR3 is CASSLAAPAGVTDTQYF. For the CDR3, the DNA is TGTGCCAGCAGCTTGGCCGCGCCAGCGGGAGTTACAGATACGCAGTATTTT.

This clone occurred a few times. The genes are TRBV12-5 and TRBJ2-2, with 7 bases lining up with TRBD1. Germline CDR1 reads LGHNT; CDR2 reads FRNRAP. V lost 5 bases and J lost 5; bases outside the gene matches: 2. The CDR3 totals 13 residues. The CDR3 sequence is CASGPDRTGELFF. The DNA for the CDR3 is TGTGCTAGTGGTCCGGACAGGACCGGGGAGCTGTTTTTT.

The chain combines TRBV7-9 with TRBJ2-1, with 10 bases matching TRBD2. Per the germline V gene, CDR1 is SEHNR and CDR2 is FQNEAQ (reference sequence). The CDR3 is 17 residues long. The ends lost 5 bases at V and 4 bases at J; junction bases unmatched: 11. This CDR3 reads CASSAEREGTPYNEQFF. In nucleotides, the CDR3 is TGTGCCAGCAGCGCGGAGCGGGAGGGAACGCCGTACAATGAGCAGTTCTTC. Filled out from reference TRBV7-9 and TRBJ2-1, the complete variable domain reads DTGVSQNPRHKITKRGQNVTFRCDPISEHNRLYWYRQTLGQGPEFLTYFQNEAQLEKSRLLSDRFSAERPKGSFSTLEIQRTEQGDSAMYLCASSAEREGTPYNEQFFGPGTRLTVL.

This clone was picked up one time. V is TRBV7-8 and J is TRBJ2-7; the D is unclear. This CDR3 contains 13 residues. V was cut by 3 bases and J by 4 bases, with 10 bases left in between. Germline assignment: CDR1 SGHVS and CDR2 FQNEAQ. The CDR3: CASSLIAMYEQYF. The CDR3 DNA reads as TGTGCCAGCAGCTTGATCGCGATGTACGAGCAGTACTTC.

The rearrangement joins TRBV27 to TRBJ1-5; no firm D call. Trimming stripped 4 bases from V and 10 bases from J, with 11 bases between. The germline CDR1 and CDR2 sequences are MNHEY and SMNVEV (reference sequence). The CDR3 sequence is 12 residues long. CDR3 nucleotide sequence: TGTGCCAGCAGTTCGCTGGGCCGTCCCCAGCATTTT. This encodes CASSSLGRPQHF.